Listed below are T cell receptor beta chains from one sample, sequenced in a study of cytomegalovirus exposure and HLA in healthy donors. Clones were sequenced by immunoSEQ multiplex PCR, and TCRdb holds only the in-frame ones, with some missing. The sample yields 130,000 or so clones, of which the top ten take up about 1.7%. Sequenced material: PBMCs. Receptors were obtained from a young man in good health and CMV-seronegative. Both conserved end residues are part of each CDR3. The order of the fields is D gene, V gene, J gene, CDR3 protein, CDR3 DNA. The D gene is left open where the match is weak.

d_gene: TRBD2; v_gene: TRBV5-6; j_gene: TRBJ2-3; CDR3aa: CASSTALGGWTDTQYF; CDR3nt: TGTGCCAGCAGCACGGCCCTGGGGGGGTGGACAGATACGCAGTATTTT
d_gene: .; v_gene: TRBV5-6; j_gene: TRBJ2-3; CDR3aa: CASSPTTDYTDTQYF; CDR3nt: TGTGCCAGCAGTCCTACGACAGATTACACAGATACGCAGTATTTT
d_gene: TRBD2; v_gene: TRBV11-3; j_gene: TRBJ2-1; CDR3aa: CASSLAGGYNEQFF; CDR3nt: TGTGCCAGCAGCTTAGCGGGGGGATACAATGAGCAGTTCTTC
d_gene: .; v_gene: TRBV9; j_gene: TRBJ1-4; CDR3aa: CASSVAATNEKLFF; CDR3nt: TGTGCCAGCAGCGTGGCCGCAACTAATGAAAAACTGTTTTTT
d_gene: TRBD1; v_gene: TRBV6-6; j_gene: TRBJ2-7; CDR3aa: CADHRTGGPYEQYF; CDR3nt: TGTGCCGACCACCGGACAGGAGGACCCTACGAGCAGTACTTC
d_gene: .; v_gene: TRBV7-8; j_gene: TRBJ1-4; CDR3aa: CASSLDAGVTNEKLFF; CDR3nt: TGTGCCAGCAGCTTAGATGCAGGTGTAACTAATGAAAAACTGTTTTTT
d_gene: TRBD1; v_gene: TRBV9; j_gene: TRBJ2-6; CDR3aa: CASRQGAGGANVLTF; CDR3nt: TGTGCCAGCAGGCAGGGGGCGGGTGGGGCCAACGTCCTGACTTTC
d_gene: .; v_gene: TRBV19; j_gene: TRBJ1-1; CDR3aa: CASSIQTTGNTEAFF; CDR3nt: TGTGCCAGTAGTATCCAGACGACGGGGAACACTGAAGCTTTCTTT
d_gene: .; v_gene: TRBV28; j_gene: TRBJ2-7; CDR3aa: CASSSGQFSYEQYF; CDR3nt: TGTGCCAGCAGTTCCGGACAGTTCTCCTACGAGCAGTACTTC
d_gene: TRBD1; v_gene: TRBV27; j_gene: TRBJ2-2; CDR3aa: CASGVDRVIFDNTGELFF; CDR3nt: TGTGCCAGCGGGGTCGACAGGGTCATTTTCGATAACACCGGGGAGCTGTTTTTT
d_gene: TRBD1; v_gene: TRBV6-1; j_gene: TRBJ2-7; CDR3aa: CASLRDRDLYEQYF; CDR3nt: TGTGCCAGCCTCCGGGACAGGGACTTATACGAGCAGTACTTC
d_gene: TRBD2; v_gene: TRBV30; j_gene: TRBJ2-3; CDR3aa: CAWSQAGSDTQYF; CDR3nt: TGTGCCTGGAGTCAAGCGGGGTCAGATACGCAGTATTTT
d_gene: .; v_gene: TRBV6-6; j_gene: TRBJ2-7; CDR3aa: CASSEQAYEQYF; CDR3nt: TGTGCCAGCAGTGAGCAGGCCTACGAGCAGTACTTC
d_gene: .; v_gene: TRBV5-1; j_gene: TRBJ1-1; CDR3aa: CASSTRGGNPEAFF; CDR3nt: TGCGCCAGCAGCACGCGAGGGGGTAACCCTGAAGCTTTCTTT
d_gene: .; v_gene: TRBV7-6; j_gene: TRBJ2-7; CDR3aa: CASSFSVDYEQYF; CDR3nt: TGTGCCAGCAGCTTTTCCGTCGACTACGAGCAGTACTTC
d_gene: .; v_gene: TRBV6-1; j_gene: TRBJ2-1; CDR3aa: CASSSSLGAHEQFF; CDR3nt: TGTGCCAGCAGTAGTTCATTGGGGGCCCATGAGCAGTTCTTC
d_gene: TRBD1; v_gene: TRBV5-1; j_gene: TRBJ2-1; CDR3aa: CASSQDRGSYNEQFF; CDR3nt: TGCGCCAGCAGCCAGGACAGGGGCTCCTACAATGAGCAGTTCTTC
d_gene: .; v_gene: TRBV5-1; j_gene: TRBJ2-2; CDR3aa: CASSLLLRAGANTGELFF; CDR3nt: TGCGCCAGCAGCTTGCTCTTACGCGCAGGGGCGAACACCGGGGAGCTGTTTTTT
d_gene: TRBD2; v_gene: TRBV28; j_gene: TRBJ2-2; CDR3aa: CASIAGSNTGELFF; CDR3nt: TGTGCCAGTATAGCGGGGTCGAACACCGGGGAGCTGTTTTTT
d_gene: .; v_gene: TRBV5-1; j_gene: TRBJ2-5; CDR3aa: CASSLGGTQETQYF; CDR3nt: TGCGCCAGCAGCTTGGGTGGGACACAAGAGACCCAGTACTTC
d_gene: .; v_gene: TRBV27; j_gene: TRBJ2-1; CDR3aa: CASSLQEGYNEQFF; CDR3nt: TGTGCCAGCAGTTTACAGGAAGGCTACAATGAGCAGTTCTTC
d_gene: .; v_gene: TRBV20-1; j_gene: TRBJ2-3; CDR3aa: CSAVQSDTQYF; CDR3nt: TGCAGTGCTGTCCAGTCGGATACGCAGTATTTT
d_gene: TRBD1; v_gene: TRBV6-6; j_gene: TRBJ1-2; CDR3aa: CASSYSKTGNYGYTF; CDR3nt: TGTGCCAGCAGTTACTCGAAGACAGGGAACTATGGCTACACCTTC
d_gene: TRBD1; v_gene: TRBV25-1; j_gene: TRBJ1-3; CDR3aa: CASSETGSGNTIYF; CDR3nt: TGTGCCAGCAGTGAGACAGGGTCTGGAAACACCATATATTTT
d_gene: .; v_gene: TRBV5-6; j_gene: TRBJ2-7; CDR3aa: CASSFFDRSYEQYF; CDR3nt: TGTGCCAGCAGCTTTTTTGACAGATCCTACGAGCAGTACTTC
d_gene: .; v_gene: TRBV4-1; j_gene: TRBJ2-1; CDR3aa: CASSQVRLALGNEQFF; CDR3nt: TGCGCCAGCAGCCAAGTTAGGTTAGCTCTCGGCAATGAGCAGTTCTTC
d_gene: TRBD1; v_gene: TRBV19; j_gene: TRBJ2-6; CDR3aa: CASSFSGTGPSGANVLTF; CDR3nt: TGTGCCAGTAGTTTTTCCGGGACAGGGCCCTCTGGGGCCAACGTCCTGACTTTC
d_gene: TRBD1; v_gene: TRBV2; j_gene: TRBJ1-5; CDR3aa: CASSEIQGATNQPQHF; CDR3nt: TGTGCCAGCAGTGAAATCCAGGGGGCTACCAATCAGCCCCAGCATTTT
d_gene: TRBD1; v_gene: TRBV27; j_gene: TRBJ1-5; CDR3aa: CASRTTGGNQPQHF; CDR3nt: TGTGCCAGCAGAACGACAGGGGGGAATCAGCCCCAGCATTTT
d_gene: .; v_gene: TRBV11-3; j_gene: TRBJ1-3; CDR3aa: CASSRGGNTIYF; CDR3nt: TGTGCCAGCAGCCGCGGTGGAAACACCATATATTTT